What follows is one T cell receptor beta chain and its context. Its specificity is not known. Sequencing used immunoSEQ multiplex PCR; TCRdb keeps in-frame clones, though not all of them. The data hold 75,000 to 80,000 clones, with more than 75% observed a single time. The sample belongs to a study of radiotherapy plus CTLA-4 blockade in lung cancer. Broader study findings: Response, reportedly, was best predicted by interferon-beta along with early blood T cell clone dynamics.

Sequences were derived from peripheral blood, sampled from a patient treated with radiotherapy plus ipilimumab. This TCR was recovered from a human donor with non-small cell lung cancer who had stable disease on radiotherapy plus ipilimumab.

The CDR3 region has the DNA TGTGCCAGTAGTATCCCTGGACAGGCGTCCTCTGGAAACACCATATATTTT. This codes for CASSIPGQASSGNTIYF. This chain links TRBV19 with TRBJ1-3; 7 nucleotides align to TRBD1. Germline V CDR1 and CDR2: LNHDA, SQIVND (reference sequence). V lost 3 bases to trimming and J lost 0 bases; unmatched junction nucleotides: 8. The CDR3 extends over 17 amino acids.